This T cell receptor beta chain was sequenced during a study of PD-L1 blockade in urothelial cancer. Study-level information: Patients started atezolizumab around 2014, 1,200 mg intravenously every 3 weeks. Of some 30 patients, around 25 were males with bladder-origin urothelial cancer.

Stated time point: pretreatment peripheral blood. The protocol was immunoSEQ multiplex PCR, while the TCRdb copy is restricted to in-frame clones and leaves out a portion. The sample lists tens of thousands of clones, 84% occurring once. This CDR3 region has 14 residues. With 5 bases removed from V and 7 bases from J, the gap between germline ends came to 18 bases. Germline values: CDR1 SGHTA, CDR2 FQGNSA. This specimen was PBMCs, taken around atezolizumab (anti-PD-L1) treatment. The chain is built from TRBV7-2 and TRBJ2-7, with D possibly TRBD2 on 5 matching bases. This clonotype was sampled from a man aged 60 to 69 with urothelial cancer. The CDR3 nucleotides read TGTGCCAGCAGCAGACTATATGTCCTACGGGAGCAGTACTTC. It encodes CASSRLYVLREQYF.